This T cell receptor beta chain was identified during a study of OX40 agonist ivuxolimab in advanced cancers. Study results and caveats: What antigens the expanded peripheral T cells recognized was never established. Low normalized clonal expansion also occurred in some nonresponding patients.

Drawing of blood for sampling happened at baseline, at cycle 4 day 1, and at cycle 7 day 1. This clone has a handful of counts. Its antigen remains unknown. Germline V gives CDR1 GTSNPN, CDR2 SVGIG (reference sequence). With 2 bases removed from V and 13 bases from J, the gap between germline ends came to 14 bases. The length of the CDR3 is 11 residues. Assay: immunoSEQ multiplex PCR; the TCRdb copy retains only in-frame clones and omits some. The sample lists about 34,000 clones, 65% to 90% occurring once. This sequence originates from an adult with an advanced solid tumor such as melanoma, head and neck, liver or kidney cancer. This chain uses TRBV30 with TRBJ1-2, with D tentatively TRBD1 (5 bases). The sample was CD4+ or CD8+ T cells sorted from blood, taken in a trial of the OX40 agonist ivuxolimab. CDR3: CAWSTGTHRTF. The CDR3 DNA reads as TGTGCCTGGAGTACCGGGACCCACCGCACCTTC.